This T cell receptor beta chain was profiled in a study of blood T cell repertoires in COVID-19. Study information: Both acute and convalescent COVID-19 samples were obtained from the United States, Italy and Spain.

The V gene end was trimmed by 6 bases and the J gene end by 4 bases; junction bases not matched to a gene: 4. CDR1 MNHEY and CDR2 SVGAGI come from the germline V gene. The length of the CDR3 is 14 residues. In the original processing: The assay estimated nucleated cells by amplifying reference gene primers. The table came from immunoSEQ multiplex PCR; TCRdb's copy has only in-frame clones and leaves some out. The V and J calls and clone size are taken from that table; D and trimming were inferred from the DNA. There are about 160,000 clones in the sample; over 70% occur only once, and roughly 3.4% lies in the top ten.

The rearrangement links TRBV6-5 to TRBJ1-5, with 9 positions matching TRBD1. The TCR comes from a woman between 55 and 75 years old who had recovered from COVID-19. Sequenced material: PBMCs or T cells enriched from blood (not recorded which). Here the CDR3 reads CASRLGQGNQPQHF. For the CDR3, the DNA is TGTGCCAGCAGGCTGGGACAGGGTAATCAGCCCCAGCATTTT.